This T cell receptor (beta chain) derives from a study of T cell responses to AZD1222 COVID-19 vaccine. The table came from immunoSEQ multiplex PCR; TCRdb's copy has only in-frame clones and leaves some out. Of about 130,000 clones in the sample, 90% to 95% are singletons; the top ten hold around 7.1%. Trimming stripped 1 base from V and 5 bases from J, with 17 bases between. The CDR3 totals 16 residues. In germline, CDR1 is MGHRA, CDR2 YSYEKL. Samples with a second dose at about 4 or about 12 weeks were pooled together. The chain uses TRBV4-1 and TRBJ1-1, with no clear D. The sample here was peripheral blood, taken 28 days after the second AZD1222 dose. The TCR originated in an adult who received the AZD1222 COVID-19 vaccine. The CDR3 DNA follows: TGCGCCAGCAGCCAAGTTCGGGCTTGGTCGGGGACTGAAGCTTTCTTT. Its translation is CASSQVRAWSGTEAFF.